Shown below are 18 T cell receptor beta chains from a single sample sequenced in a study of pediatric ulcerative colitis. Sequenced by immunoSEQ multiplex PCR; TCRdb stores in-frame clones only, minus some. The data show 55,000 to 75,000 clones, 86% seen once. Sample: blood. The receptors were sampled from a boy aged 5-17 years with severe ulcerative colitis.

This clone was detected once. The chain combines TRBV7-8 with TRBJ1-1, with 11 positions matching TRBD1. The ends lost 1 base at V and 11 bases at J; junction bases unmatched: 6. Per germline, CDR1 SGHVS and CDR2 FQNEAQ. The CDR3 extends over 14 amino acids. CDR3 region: CASSLVGQGAGAFF. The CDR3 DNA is TGTGCCAGCAGCTTAGTCGGACAGGGGGCAGGGGCTTTCTTT.

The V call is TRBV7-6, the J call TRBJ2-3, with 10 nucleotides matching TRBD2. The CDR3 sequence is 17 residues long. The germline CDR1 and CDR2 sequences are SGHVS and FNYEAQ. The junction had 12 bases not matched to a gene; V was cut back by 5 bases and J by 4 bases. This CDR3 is CASSPRPLAGASDTQYF. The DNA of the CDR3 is TGTGCCAGCAGCCCTAGGCCCCTAGCGGGAGCCTCAGATACGCAGTATTTT.

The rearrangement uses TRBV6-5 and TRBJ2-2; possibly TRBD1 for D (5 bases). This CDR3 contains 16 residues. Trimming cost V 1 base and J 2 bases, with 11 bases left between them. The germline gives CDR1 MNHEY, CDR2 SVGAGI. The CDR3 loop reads CASSYLDNPNTGELFF. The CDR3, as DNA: TGTGCCAGCAGTTACTTGGACAATCCTAACACCGGGGAGCTGTTTTTT.

The CDR3 sequence: CASRTTGQGPQHF. Here the CDR3 DNA reads TGTGCCAGCAGAACGACAGGGCAGGGGCCCCAGCATTTT. The chain links TRBV27 to TRBJ1-5, with 7 bases matching TRBD1. Germline V gene lookup returns CDR1 MNHEY and CDR2 SMNVEV (reference sequence). This CDR3 is 13 amino acids long. After removal of 6 bases from V and 9 bases from J, the junction contained 8 bases not matched to a gene.

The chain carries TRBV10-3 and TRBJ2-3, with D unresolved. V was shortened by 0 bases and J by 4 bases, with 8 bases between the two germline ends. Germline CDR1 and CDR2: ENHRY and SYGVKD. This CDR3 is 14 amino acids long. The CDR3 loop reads CAISESGLPDTQYF. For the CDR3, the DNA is TGTGCCATCAGTGAGTCGGGCCTCCCAGATACGCAGTATTTT.

CDR3 sequence (DNA): TGTGCCAGCAGCTTAGACCCGGGACTAGCTAATGAGCAGTTCTTC. Amino acid sequence: CASSLDPGLANEQFF. The rearrangement uses TRBV7-9 and TRBJ2-1; 9 bases fit TRBD2. Losses at the gene ends were 1 base for V and 7 bases for J; bases not matched to a gene: 5. Germline values: CDR1 SEHNR, CDR2 FQNEAQ (reference sequence). This CDR3 contains 15 residues.

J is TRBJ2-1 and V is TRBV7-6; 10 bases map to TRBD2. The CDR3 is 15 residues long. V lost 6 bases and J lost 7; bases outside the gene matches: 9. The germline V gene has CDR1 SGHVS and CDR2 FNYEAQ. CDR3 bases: TGTGCCAGCAGACCAGCGGGAGGGCGTTGGAATGAGCAGTTCTTC. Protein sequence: CASRPAGGRWNEQFF.

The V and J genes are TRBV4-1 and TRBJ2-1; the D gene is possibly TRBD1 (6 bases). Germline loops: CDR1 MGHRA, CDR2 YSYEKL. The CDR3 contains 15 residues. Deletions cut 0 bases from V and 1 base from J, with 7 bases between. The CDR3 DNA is TGCGCCAGCAGCCAAGACAGGGGATCCTACAATGAGCAGTTCTTC. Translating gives CASSQDRGSYNEQFF.

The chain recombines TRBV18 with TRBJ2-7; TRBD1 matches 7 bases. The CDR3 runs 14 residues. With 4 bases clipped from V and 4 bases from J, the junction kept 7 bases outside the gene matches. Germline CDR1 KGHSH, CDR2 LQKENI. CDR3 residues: CASSRWDREYEQYF. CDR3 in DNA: TGTGCCAGCTCACGCTGGGACAGAGAATACGAGCAGTACTTC. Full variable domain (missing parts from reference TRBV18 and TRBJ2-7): NAGVMQNPRHLVRRRGQEARLRCSPMKGHSHVYWYRQLPEEGLKFMVYLQKENIIDESGMPKERFSAEFPKEGPSILRIQQVVRGDSAAYFCASSRWDREYEQYFGPGTRLTVT.

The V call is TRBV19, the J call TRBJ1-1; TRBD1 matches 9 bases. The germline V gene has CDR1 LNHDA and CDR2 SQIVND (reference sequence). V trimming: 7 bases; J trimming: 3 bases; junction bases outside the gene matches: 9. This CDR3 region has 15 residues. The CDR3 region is CASTLDRGYHTEAFF. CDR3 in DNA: TGTGCCAGTACTCTCGACAGGGGGTATCACACTGAAGCTTTCTTT.

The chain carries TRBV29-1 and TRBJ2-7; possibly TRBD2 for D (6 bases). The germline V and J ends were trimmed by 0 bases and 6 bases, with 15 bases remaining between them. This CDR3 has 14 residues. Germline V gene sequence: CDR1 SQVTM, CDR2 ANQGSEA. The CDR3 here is CSVEERDFEGEQYF. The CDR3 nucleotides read TGCAGCGTTGAAGAGCGGGACTTCGAAGGCGAGCAGTACTTC.

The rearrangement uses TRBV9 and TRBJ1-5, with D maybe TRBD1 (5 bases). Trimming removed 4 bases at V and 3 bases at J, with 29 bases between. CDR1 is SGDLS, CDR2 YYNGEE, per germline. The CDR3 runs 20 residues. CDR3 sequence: CASSPRFRDREPSDNQPQHF. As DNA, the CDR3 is TGTGCCAGCAGCCCTCGTTTTAGGGACCGAGAACCGAGCGACAATCAGCCCCAGCATTTT.

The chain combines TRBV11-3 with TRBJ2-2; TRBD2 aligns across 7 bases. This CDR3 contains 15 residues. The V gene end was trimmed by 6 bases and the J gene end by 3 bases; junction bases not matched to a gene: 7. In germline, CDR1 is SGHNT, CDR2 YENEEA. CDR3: CASSHGLDYTGELFF. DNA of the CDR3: TGTGCCAGCAGTCATGGACTAGACTACACCGGGGAGCTGTTTTTT.

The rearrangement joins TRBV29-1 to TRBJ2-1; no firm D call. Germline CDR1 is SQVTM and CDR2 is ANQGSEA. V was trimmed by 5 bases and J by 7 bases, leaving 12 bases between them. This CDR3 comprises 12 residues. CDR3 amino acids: CSVLNGRNEQFF. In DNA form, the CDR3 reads TGCAGCGTTCTAAATGGCCGAAATGAGCAGTTCTTC.

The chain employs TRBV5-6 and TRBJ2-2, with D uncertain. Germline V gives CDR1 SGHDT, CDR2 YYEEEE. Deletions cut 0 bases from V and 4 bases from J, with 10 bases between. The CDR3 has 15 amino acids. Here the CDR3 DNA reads TGTGCCAGCAGCTTGGGTAGCCCGATCACCGGGGAGCTGTTTTTT. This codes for CASSLGSPITGELFF.

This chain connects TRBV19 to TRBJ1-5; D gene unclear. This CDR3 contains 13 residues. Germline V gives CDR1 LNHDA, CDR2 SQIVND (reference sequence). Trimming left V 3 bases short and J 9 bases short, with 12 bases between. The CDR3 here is CASSMTRYVPQHF. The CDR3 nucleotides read TGTGCCAGTAGTATGACAAGGTACGTGCCCCAGCATTTT.

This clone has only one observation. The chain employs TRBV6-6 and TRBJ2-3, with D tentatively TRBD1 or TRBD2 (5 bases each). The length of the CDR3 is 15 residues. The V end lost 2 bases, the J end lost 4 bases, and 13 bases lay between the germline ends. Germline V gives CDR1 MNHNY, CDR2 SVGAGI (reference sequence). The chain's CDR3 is CASSYAFQGADTQYF. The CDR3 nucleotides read TGTGCCAGCAGTTACGCCTTTCAGGGAGCAGATACGCAGTATTTT.

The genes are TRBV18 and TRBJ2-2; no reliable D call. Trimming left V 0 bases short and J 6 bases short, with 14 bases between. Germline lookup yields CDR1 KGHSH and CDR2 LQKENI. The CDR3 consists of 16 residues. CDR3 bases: TGTGCCAGCTCACCACCTGGCTCCCGCAGATCCGGGGAGCTGTTTTTT. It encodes CASSPPGSRRSGELFF. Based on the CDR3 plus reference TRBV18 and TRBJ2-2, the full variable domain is NAGVMQNPRHLVRRRGQEARLRCSPMKGHSHVYWYRQLPEEGLKFMVYLQKENIIDESGMPKERFSAEFPKEGPSILRIQQVVRGDSAAYFCASSPPGSRRSGELFFGEGSRLTVL.